This note documents a single TCR beta chain sequence. Its antigen remains unidentified. These data come from a study of T cell responses to AZD1222 COVID-19 vaccine. Findings of the study overall: Spike-specific TCR repertoires showed rising breadth and depth after two AZD1222 doses. White British people made up most donors, females outnumbered males, and clonal diversity was possibly underestimated. Among AZD1222 vaccinees, only five to seven were seropositive at baseline. The study found vaccine-associated CD4 TCRs spanning spike, dominant at 160-218 and 743-854.

Generated by immunoSEQ multiplex PCR, the TCRdb table keeps only in-frame clones and is missing some. The sample consists of under 150,000 clones, 85% to 95% of them appearing once. Germline values: CDR1 WNHNN, CDR2 SYGVQD (reference sequence). CDR3 length equals 15 residues. V lost 6 bases, J lost 5 bases, and 10 bases stayed unmatched. This TCR was sampled from an adult who received the AZD1222 COVID-19 vaccine. The chain has TRBV10-1 and TRBJ1-5, with 7 bases matching TRBD1. Sequences were derived from peripheral blood, sampled 28 days after the second AZD1222 dose. In DNA form, the CDR3 reads TGCGCCAGCAGGGACCAGGGGGTTGGAGATCAGCCCCAGCATTTT. Amino acids: CASRDQGVGDQPQHF.